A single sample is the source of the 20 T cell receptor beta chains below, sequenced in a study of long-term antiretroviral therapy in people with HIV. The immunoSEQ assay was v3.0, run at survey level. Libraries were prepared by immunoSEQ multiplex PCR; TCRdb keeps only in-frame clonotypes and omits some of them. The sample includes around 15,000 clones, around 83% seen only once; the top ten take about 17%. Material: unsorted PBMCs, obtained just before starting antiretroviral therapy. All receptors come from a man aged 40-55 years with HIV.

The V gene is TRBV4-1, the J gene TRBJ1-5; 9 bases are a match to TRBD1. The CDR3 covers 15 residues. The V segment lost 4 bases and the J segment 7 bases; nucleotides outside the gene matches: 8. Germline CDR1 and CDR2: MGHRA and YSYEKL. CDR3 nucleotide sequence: TGCGCCAGCAGCCTTGGGGGGACAGGGCCACAGCCCCAGCATTTT. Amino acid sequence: CASSLGGTGPQPQHF.

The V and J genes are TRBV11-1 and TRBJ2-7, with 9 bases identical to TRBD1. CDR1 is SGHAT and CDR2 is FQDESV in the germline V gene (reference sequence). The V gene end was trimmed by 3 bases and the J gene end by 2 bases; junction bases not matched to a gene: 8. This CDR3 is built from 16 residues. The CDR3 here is CASSFPTGTGTYEQYF. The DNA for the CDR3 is TGTGCCAGCAGCTTTCCGACCGGGACAGGGACCTACGAGCAGTACTTC.

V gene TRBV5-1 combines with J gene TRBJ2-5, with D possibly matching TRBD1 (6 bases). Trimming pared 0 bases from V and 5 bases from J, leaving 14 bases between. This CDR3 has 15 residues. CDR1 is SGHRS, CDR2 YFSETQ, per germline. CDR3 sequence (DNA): TGCGCCAGCAGCTTGGACCAGGGGCGCAGGGAGACCCAGTACTTC. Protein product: CASSLDQGRRETQYF.

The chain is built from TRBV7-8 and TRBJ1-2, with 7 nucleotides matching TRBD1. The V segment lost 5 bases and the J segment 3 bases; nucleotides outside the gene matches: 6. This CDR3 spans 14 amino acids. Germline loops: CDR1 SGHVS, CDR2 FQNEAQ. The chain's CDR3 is CASSPDGTDYGYTF. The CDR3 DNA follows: TGTGCCAGCAGCCCAGACGGGACAGACTATGGCTACACCTTC.

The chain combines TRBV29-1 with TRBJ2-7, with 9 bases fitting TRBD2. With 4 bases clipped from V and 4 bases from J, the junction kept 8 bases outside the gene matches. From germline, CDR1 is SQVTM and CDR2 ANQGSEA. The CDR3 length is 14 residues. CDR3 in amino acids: CSVVVGLAMYEQYF. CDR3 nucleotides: TGCAGCGTTGTTGTGGGACTAGCCATGTACGAGCAGTACTTC.

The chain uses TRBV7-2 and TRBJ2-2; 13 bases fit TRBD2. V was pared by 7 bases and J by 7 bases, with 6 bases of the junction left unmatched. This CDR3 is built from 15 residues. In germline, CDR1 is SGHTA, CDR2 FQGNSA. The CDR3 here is CASTGLAGAGGELFF. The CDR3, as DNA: TGTGCCAGCACAGGACTAGCGGGAGCCGGCGGGGAGCTGTTTTTT.

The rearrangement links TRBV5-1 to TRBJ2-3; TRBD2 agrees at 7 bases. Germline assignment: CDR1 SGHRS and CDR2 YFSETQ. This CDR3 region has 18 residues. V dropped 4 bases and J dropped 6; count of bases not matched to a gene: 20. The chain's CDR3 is CASSPTRRLADLGDTQYF. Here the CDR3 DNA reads TGCGCCAGCAGCCCCACCCGGCGTCTAGCGGATCTAGGGGATACGCAGTATTTT.

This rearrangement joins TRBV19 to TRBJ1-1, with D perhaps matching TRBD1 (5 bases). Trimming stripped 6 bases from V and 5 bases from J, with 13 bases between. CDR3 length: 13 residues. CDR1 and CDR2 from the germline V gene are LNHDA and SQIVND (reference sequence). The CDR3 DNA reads TGTGCCAGTAGCGGTAGGGGCTCGACTGAAGCTTTCTTT. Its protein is CASSGRGSTEAFF.

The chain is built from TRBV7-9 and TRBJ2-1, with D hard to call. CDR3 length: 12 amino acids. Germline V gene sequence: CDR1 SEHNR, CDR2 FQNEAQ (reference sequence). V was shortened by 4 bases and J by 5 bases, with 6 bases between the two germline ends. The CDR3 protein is CASSYVDNEQFF. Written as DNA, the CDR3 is TGTGCCAGCAGCTACGTCGACAATGAGCAGTTCTTC.

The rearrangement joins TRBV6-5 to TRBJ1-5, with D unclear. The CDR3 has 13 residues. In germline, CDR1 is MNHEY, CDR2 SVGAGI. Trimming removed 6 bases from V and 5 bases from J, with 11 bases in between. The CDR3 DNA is TGTGCCAGCAGCCCTGCTGCGGATCAGCCCCAGCATTTT. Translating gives CASSPAADQPQHF.

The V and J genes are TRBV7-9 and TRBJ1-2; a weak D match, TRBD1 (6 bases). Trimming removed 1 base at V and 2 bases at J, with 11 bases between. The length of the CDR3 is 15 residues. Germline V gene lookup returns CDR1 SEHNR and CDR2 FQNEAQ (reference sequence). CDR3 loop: CASSLGGQGNYGYTF. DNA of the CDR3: TGTGCCAGCAGCTTAGGGGGGCAGGGAAACTATGGCTACACCTTC.

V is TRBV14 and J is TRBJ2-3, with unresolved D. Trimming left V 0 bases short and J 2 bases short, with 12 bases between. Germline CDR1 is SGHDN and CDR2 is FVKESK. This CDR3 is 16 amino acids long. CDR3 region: CASSQDRISATDTQYF. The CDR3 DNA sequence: TGTGCCAGCAGCCAAGATCGTATAAGCGCCACAGATACGCAGTATTTT.

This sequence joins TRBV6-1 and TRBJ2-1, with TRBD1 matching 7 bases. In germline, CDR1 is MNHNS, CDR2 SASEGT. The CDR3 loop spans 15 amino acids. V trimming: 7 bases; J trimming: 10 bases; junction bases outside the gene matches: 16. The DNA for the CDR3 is TGTGCCAGCATCAACCGGGACAGCAAACCTTTGGAGCAGTTCTTC. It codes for CASINRDSKPLEQFF.

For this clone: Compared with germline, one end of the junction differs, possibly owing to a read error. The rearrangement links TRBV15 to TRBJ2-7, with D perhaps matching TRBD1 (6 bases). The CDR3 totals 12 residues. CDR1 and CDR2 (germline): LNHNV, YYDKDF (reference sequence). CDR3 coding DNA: TGTGCCACCAGCACCCTCGGGACAAAAATTGACTTC. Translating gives CATSTLGTKIDF.

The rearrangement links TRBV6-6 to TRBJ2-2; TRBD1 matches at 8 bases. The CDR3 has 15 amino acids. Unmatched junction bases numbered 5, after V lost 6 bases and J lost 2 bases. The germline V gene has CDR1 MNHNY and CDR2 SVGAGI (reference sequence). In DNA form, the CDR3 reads TGTGCCAGCAGGAGGACAGGGCATAACACCGGGGAGCTGTTTTTT. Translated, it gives CASRRTGHNTGELFF.

For the CDR3, the DNA is TGTGCCAGCAGCCTGGGGGGGATAACAGATACGCAGTATTTT. It translates to CASSLGGITDTQYF. The chain couples TRBV9 to TRBJ2-3; 7 bases agree with TRBD2. CDR3 length: 14 residues. The trim removed 4 bases at V and 3 bases at J, leaving 5 bases unmatched. Germline CDR1 and CDR2: SGDLS and YYNGEE.

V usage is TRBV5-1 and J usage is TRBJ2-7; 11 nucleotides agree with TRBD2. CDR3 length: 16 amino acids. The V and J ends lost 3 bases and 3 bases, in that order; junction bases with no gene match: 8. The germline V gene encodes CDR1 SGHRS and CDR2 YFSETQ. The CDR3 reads CASSWTLAGGYYEQYF. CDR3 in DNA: TGCGCCAGCAGCTGGACCCTAGCGGGGGGATACTACGAGCAGTACTTC. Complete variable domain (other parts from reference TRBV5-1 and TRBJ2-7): KAGVTQTPRYLIKTRGQQVTLSCSPISGHRSVSWYQQTPGQGLQFLFEYFSETQRNKGNFPGRFSGRQFSNSRSEMNVSTLELGDSALYLCASSWTLAGGYYEQYFGPGTRLTVT.

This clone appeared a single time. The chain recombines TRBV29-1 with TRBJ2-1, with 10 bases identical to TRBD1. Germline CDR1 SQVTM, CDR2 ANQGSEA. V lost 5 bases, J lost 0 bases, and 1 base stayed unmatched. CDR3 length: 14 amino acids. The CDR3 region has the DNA TGCAGCGTTTGGGACAGGGGCTCCTACAATGAGCAGTTCTTC. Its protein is CSVWDRGSYNEQFF.

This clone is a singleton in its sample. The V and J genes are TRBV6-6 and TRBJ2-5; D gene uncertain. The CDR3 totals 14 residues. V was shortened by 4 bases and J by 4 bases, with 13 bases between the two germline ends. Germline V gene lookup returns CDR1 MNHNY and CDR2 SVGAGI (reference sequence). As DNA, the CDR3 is TGTGCCAGCAGTTCCACAACGGGCGGAGAGACCCAGTACTTC. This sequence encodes CASSSTTGGETQYF.

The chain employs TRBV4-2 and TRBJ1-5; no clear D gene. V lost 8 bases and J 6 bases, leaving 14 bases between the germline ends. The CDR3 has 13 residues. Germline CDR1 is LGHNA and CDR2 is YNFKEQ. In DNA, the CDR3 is TGTGCCAGCTCTTCCGATGTGGGTCAGCCCCAGCATTTT. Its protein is CASSSDVGQPQHF.